This entry concerns a single TCR beta chain. Its cognate antigen is unknown. Germline V CDR1 and CDR2: SGHRS, YFSETQ. The length of the CDR3 is 16 residues. The ends were cut back, 4 bases at V and 0 bases at J, with 15 bases in the middle. This entry is derived from a study of T cell responses to AZD1222 COVID-19 vaccine. General study points: Two doses of AZD1222 preceded a rise in Spike-specific TCR breadth and depth. The peak T cell response came first, and repertoires were sampled only after it.

Repertoires were generated with immunoSEQ multiplex PCR, while TCRdb's copy carries only in-frame clones and drops some. The sample shows roughly 180,000 clones, approximately 92% of them seen only once. This TCR was recovered from an adult in good health. V gene TRBV5-1 combines with J gene TRBJ2-3; D assignment may be TRBD1 or TRBD2 (5 bases each). The source material was peripheral blood, sampled on day 0 of AZD1222 vaccination. The CDR3, as DNA: TGCGCCAGCAGCCCTAGCCTGACAGCTAGCACAGATACGCAGTATTTT. Its protein is CASSPSLTASTDTQYF.